The 21 T cell receptor beta chains given below trace back to one sample, sequenced in a study of cytomegalovirus exposure and HLA in healthy donors. The PCR used 60 Vbeta and 13 Jbeta primers. Libraries were prepared by immunoSEQ multiplex PCR; TCRdb keeps only in-frame clonotypes and omits some of them. The table shows roughly 120,000 clones, with 81% occurring only once. The sample was PBMCs. The source is a young woman in good health and CMV-seronegative.

This chain joins TRBV2 and TRBJ2-5; a weak D match, TRBD1 (6 bases). This CDR3 has 14 amino acids. Trimming shortened V by 3 bases and J by 9 bases, and 17 bases separated the two germline ends. Germline V gene data show CDR1 as SNHLY and CDR2 as FYNNEI. CDR3: CASSEGQSPGAQYF. CDR3 nucleotides: TGTGCCAGCAGTGAGGGGCAGTCACCAGGGGCCCAGTACTTC.

The chain links TRBV6-1 to TRBJ2-1; 16 bases agree with TRBD2. The V gene end was trimmed by 9 bases and the J gene end by 5 bases; junction bases not matched to a gene: 4. The CDR3 is 15 residues long. Germline V CDR1 and CDR2: MNHNS, SASEGT. Here the CDR3 DNA reads TGTGCCAGACCGGGACTAGCGGGAGGGCACAATGAGCAGTTCTTC. The encoded protein is CARPGLAGGHNEQFF.

The V call is TRBV2, the J call TRBJ1-5, with 8 bases fitting TRBD1. V shed 5 bases and J 1 base; nucleotides not matched to a gene: 7. The CDR3 is made up of 16 amino acids. CDR1 is SNHLY, CDR2 FYNNEI, per germline. CDR3 in amino acids: CASSPLWTGSNQPQHF. CDR3 coding DNA: TGTGCCAGCAGTCCTCTTTGGACAGGGAGCAATCAGCCCCAGCATTTT.

V usage is TRBV28 and J usage is TRBJ2-4, with D possibly matching TRBD1 (5 bases). V lost 4 bases and J lost 4, with 5 bases in between. The CDR3 is 12 amino acids. CDR1 is MDHEN, CDR2 SYDVKM, per germline. CDR3 coding DNA: TGTGCCAGCAGTTCAGGGAAAAACATTCAGTACTTC. The encoded protein is CASSSGKNIQYF.

The gene calls are TRBV29-1 and TRBJ2-7; 11 positions match TRBD2. The CDR3 runs to 12 residues. Germline V gene lookup returns CDR1 SQVTM and CDR2 ANQGSEA. The V segment lost 7 bases and the J segment 6 bases; nucleotides outside the gene matches: 5. The CDR3 protein is CSAGTSGPEQYF. DNA for the CDR3: TGCAGCGCCGGGACTAGCGGACCCGAGCAGTACTTC.

V gene TRBV9 combines with J gene TRBJ2-7, with 8 bases lining up with TRBD1. J was trimmed by 5 bases and V by 4 bases; bases with no gene match: 11. CDR3 size: 15 residues. Germline lookup yields CDR1 SGDLS and CDR2 YYNGEE. The CDR3 region has the DNA TGTGCCAGCAGCTTGAGTGGAGACAGGGGTCACGAGCAGTACTTC. This translates into CASSLSGDRGHEQYF. Supplemented by reference TRBV9 and TRBJ2-7, the full variable domain reads DSGVTQTPKHLITATGQRVTLRCSPRSGDLSVYWYQQSLDQGLQFLIQYYNGEERAKGNILERFSAQQFPDLHSELNLSSLELGDSALYFCASSLSGDRGHEQYFGPGTRLTVT.

A word on this clone: Compared with germline, one end of the junction differs, possibly owing to a read error. The J gene is TRBJ2-1, the V gene TRBV7-9, with D possibly matching TRBD1 (6 bases). Germline CDR1 and CDR2: SEHNR and FQNEAQ (reference sequence). There are 12 residues in the CDR3. The CDR3 reads CSSSMDSNEQFF. CDR3 DNA sequence: TGTTCCAGCAGCATGGACAGCAATGAGCAGTTCTTC.

This clone was recorded only once. The CDR3 loop is CASKGQTYEQYF. Here the CDR3 DNA reads TGTGCCAGCAAGGGGCAGACGTACGAGCAGTACTTC. V is TRBV28 and J is TRBJ2-7; tentative D call: TRBD1 (5 bases). This CDR3 is built from 12 residues. Germline V gene data show CDR1 as MDHEN and CDR2 as SYDVKM. V lost 7 bases and J 4 bases, leaving 11 bases between the germline ends. Together with reference TRBV28 and TRBJ2-7, the CDR3 gives the full variable domain: DVKVTQSSRYLVKRTGEKVFLECVQDMDHENMFWYRQDPGLGLRLIYFSYDVKMKEKGDIPEGYSVSREKKERFSLILESASTNQTSMYLCASKGQTYEQYFGPGTRLTVT.

This chain connects TRBV19 to TRBJ2-7, with 8 bases aligning to TRBD1. The CDR3 consists of 14 residues. The germline gives CDR1 LNHDA, CDR2 SQIVND (reference sequence). V lost 5 bases and J lost 4; bases outside the gene matches: 7. The CDR3 DNA follows: TGTGCCAGTAGTCCGCGGGACAGGAATTACGAGCAGTACTTC. This gives the protein CASSPRDRNYEQYF.

The V call is TRBV9, the J call TRBJ1-4, with 9 positions matching TRBD1. The ends lost 5 bases at V and 4 bases at J; junction bases unmatched: 6. Germline lookup yields CDR1 SGDLS and CDR2 YYNGEE. CDR3 length: 15 amino acids. This chain's CDR3 is CASSRRQGGNEKLFF. CDR3 nucleotides: TGTGCCAGCAGTCGACGACAGGGGGGTAATGAAAAACTGTTTTTT.

The chain combines TRBV28 with TRBJ2-1; a weak D match, TRBD2 (6 bases). Trimming stripped 8 bases from V and 9 bases from J, with 14 bases between. The CDR3 covers 12 residues. The germline gives CDR1 MDHEN, CDR2 SYDVKM. In nucleotides, the CDR3 is TGTGCCAGCCGACTAGGATTCACTGAGCAGTTCTTC. Translation: CASRLGFTEQFF.

The sample holds a few counts of this clone. The chain carries TRBV27 and TRBJ2-7, with D possibly TRBD1 on 6 matching bases. V shed 4 bases and J shed 0 bases, with 16 bases lying between them. This CDR3 spans 16 amino acids. Germline-derived CDR1 and CDR2 are MNHEY and SMNVEV (reference sequence). The CDR3 loop reads CASSSPGDTASYEQYF. For the CDR3, the DNA is TGTGCCAGCAGTTCCCCCGGGGACACTGCCTCCTACGAGCAGTACTTC.

V is TRBV27 and J is TRBJ2-7; TRBD2 matches 13 bases. The CDR3 covers 18 residues. CDR1 and CDR2 (germline): MNHEY, SMNVEV (reference sequence). With V trimmed by 5 bases and J by 3 bases, 13 bases remained unmatched. The CDR3 reads CASSAGRTSGSLNYEQYF. The CDR3 nucleotides read TGTGCCAGCAGTGCCGGACGGACTAGCGGGAGCTTAAACTACGAGCAGTACTTC.

CDR3 DNA: TGTGCCAGTAACGGGGGGTCCAATGAGCAGTTCTTC. Amino acids: CASNGGSNEQFF. V is TRBV7-2 and J is TRBJ2-1; 7 bases are shared with TRBD2. V trimming: 9 bases; J trimming: 6 bases; junction bases outside the gene matches: 5. This CDR3 is built from 12 residues. Germline loops: CDR1 SGHTA, CDR2 FQGNSA.

This chain connects TRBV18 to TRBJ2-1; 8 nucleotides line up with TRBD2. V dropped 0 bases and J dropped 2; count of bases not matched to a gene: 9. Germline lookup yields CDR1 KGHSH and CDR2 LQKENI. The CDR3 sequence is 18 residues long. CDR3 residues: CASSPPAGRGMTYNEQFF. The CDR3 nucleotides are TGTGCCAGCTCACCACCCGCCGGGAGGGGTATGACCTACAATGAGCAGTTCTTC.

J is TRBJ1-5 and V is TRBV19; a weak D match, TRBD1 (5 bases). Trimming removed 6 bases from V and 5 bases from J, with 14 bases in between. The CDR3 contains 14 residues. Germline V CDR1 and CDR2: LNHDA, SQIVND (reference sequence). In DNA, the CDR3 is TGTGCCAGTAGGACCCGTCAGGGTTATCAGCCCCAGCATTTT. Translating gives CASRTRQGYQPQHF. The whole variable domain, remainder taken from reference TRBV19 and TRBJ1-5, is DGGITQSPKYLFRKEGQNVTLSCEQNLNHDAMYWYRQDPGQGLRLIYYSQIVNDFQKGDIAEGYSVSREKKESFPLTVTSAQKNPTAFYLCASRTRQGYQPQHFGDGTRLSIL.

This chain joins TRBV6-4 and TRBJ1-2, with 10 positions matching TRBD1. Germline-derived CDR1 and CDR2 are MRHNA and SNTAGT. V trimming: 0 bases; J trimming: 4 bases; junction bases outside the gene matches: 5. The CDR3 covers 16 residues. The CDR3 is CASSDSKGDRGYGYTF. In DNA form, the CDR3 reads TGTGCCAGCAGTGACTCGAAAGGGGACAGGGGCTATGGCTACACCTTC.

The chain recombines TRBV4-3 with TRBJ2-1; 7 nucleotides agree with TRBD2. V lost 0 bases to trimming and J lost 6 bases; unmatched junction nucleotides: 8. The CDR3 is 16 residues long. CDR1 is LGHNA, CDR2 YSLEER, per germline. In DNA form, the CDR3 reads TGCGCCAGCAGCCAAGAGAGGCGGGGGTTACTCAATGAGCAGTTCTTC. This gives the protein CASSQERRGLLNEQFF.

This chain uses TRBV27 with TRBJ2-1; 11 bases map to TRBD2. With 5 bases clipped from V and 8 bases from J, the junction kept 14 bases outside the gene matches. The CDR3 consists of 17 residues. Germline CDR1 is MNHEY and CDR2 is SMNVEV (reference sequence). CDR3 sequence reads: CASSLGVGLAGGDEQFF. The CDR3 nucleotides are TGTGCCAGCAGTCTAGGGGTTGGGCTAGCGGGAGGAGATGAGCAGTTCTTC.

The V call is TRBV6-5, the J call TRBJ2-3; D is unresolved. The CDR3 covers 13 residues. Trimming shortened V by 2 bases and J by 2 bases, and 5 bases separated the two germline ends. Germline CDR1 and CDR2: MNHEY and SVGAGI. CDR3 sequence (DNA): TGTGCCAGCAGTTACAGCCCCACAGATACGCAGTATTTT. It is translated as CASSYSPTDTQYF.

The DNA for the CDR3 is TGTGCCAGCAGTCCGCCGAAGCGGGAGCGCAACGAGCAGTACTTC. It is translated as CASSPPKRERNEQYF. The rearrangement joins TRBV28 to TRBJ2-7, with TRBD2 matching over 8 bases. The CDR3 totals 15 residues. Germline CDR1 and CDR2: MDHEN and SYDVKM. V was clipped by 5 bases and J by 5 bases; unmatched bases: 11.